This T cell receptor (beta chain) comes out of a study of identical twins. General study findings and limits: Fewer insertions marked abundant cord blood beta clonotypes; young adult naive trended weakly, memory not at all.

The CDR3 loop spans 13 amino acids. The germline V gene encodes CDR1 LNHDA and CDR2 SQIVND (reference sequence). Between the trimmed V and J ends, which lost 8 bases and 2 bases, there was a span of 13 bases. This clonotype was detected a few times. Its target is not known. One entry per CDR3 protein results from TCRdb running MiXCR on the 5' RACE reads. Among a few hundred thousand distinct CDR3 sequences, 6.5% were seen once, and the ten largest hold about 14%. A further study also used this sample, focusing on T cells expressing NK-cell markers. That study reports: Cells sorted as CD3+CD56+NKG2C+, CD3+CD56+NKG2C- and CD3+CD56-NKG2C+ T cells supplied the TCR beta repertoires.

This sequence originates from a young woman in good health. The sequencing sample was made of CD8+ T cells sorted from blood. J is TRBJ2-7 and V is TRBV19; TRBD1 might be the D (5 bases). This CDR3 is CASAPGRAYEQYF. The CDR3 DNA follows: TGTGCCAGTGCGCCCGGCAGGGCCTACGAGCAGTACTTC.